These T cell receptor beta chains were read from a single sample in a study of cytomegalovirus exposure and HLA in healthy donors. Clones were read by immunoSEQ multiplex PCR, and TCRdb kept only the in-frame ones, dropping some. Of 50,000 to 65,000 clones listed, over 70% are singletons. Sequencing was carried out using PBMCs. These receptors came from a man aged 50 or older in good health and CMV-seropositive. Each CDR3 is given with its conserved first and last residue. A D gene is named only where the DNA matches it firmly. Size is omitted from some rows. Given values are once, few, many or a class for expanded clones.

j_call: TRBJ2-3
clone_size: .
cdr3_length: 16
v_call: TRBV5-1
d_call: .
cdr3_nt: TGCGCCAGCAGCTTAGGAAGCACTACTAGCACAGATACGCAGTATTTT
cdr3_aa: CASSLGSTTSTDTQYF

j_call: TRBJ1-2
clone_size: .
cdr3_length: 12
v_call: TRBV6-5
d_call: .
cdr3_nt: TGTGCCAGCAGTGCGGGGCCCAGTGGCTACACCTTC
cdr3_aa: CASSAGPSGYTF

j_call: TRBJ1-5
clone_size: .
cdr3_length: 15
v_call: TRBV6-5
d_call: .
cdr3_nt: TGTGCCAGCAGCTCATGGGGGGGCGGCAATCAGCCCCAGCATTTT
cdr3_aa: CASSSWGGGNQPQHF

j_call: TRBJ1-1
clone_size: .
cdr3_length: 11
v_call: TRBV6-6
d_call: .
cdr3_nt: TGTGCCAGCAGTTGGGGGACAGAAGCTTTCTTT
cdr3_aa: CASSWGTEAFF

j_call: TRBJ1-6
clone_size: .
cdr3_length: 12
v_call: TRBV29-1
d_call: .
cdr3_nt: TGCAGAGCAGAAATGGGGGGGAGTACCCTCCACTTT
cdr3_aa: CRAEMGGSTLHF

j_call: TRBJ2-1
clone_size: .
cdr3_length: 15
v_call: TRBV4-2
d_call: TRBD2
cdr3_nt: TGTGCCAGCAGCCAAGACAGCGGGACCCGAAATGAGCAGTTCTTC
cdr3_aa: CASSQDSGTRNEQFF

j_call: TRBJ1-5
clone_size: .
cdr3_length: 18
v_call: TRBV2
d_call: TRBD1
cdr3_nt: TGTGCCAGCAGTTACGACAGGGTTCCCCTGTATAGCAATCAGCCCCAGCATTTT
cdr3_aa: CASSYDRVPLYSNQPQHF

j_call: TRBJ2-2
clone_size: .
cdr3_length: 15
v_call: TRBV7-2
d_call: TRBD2
cdr3_nt: TGTGCCAGCCGGCGGGGGGGCCGGAGCACCGGGGAGCTGTTTTTT
cdr3_aa: CASRRGGRSTGELFF

j_call: TRBJ2-7
clone_size: .
cdr3_length: 14
v_call: TRBV6-1
d_call: TRBD1
cdr3_nt: TGTGCCAGCAGCCCAACCGGGACAGCCTACGAGCAGTACTTC
cdr3_aa: CASSPTGTAYEQYF

j_call: TRBJ2-3
clone_size: .
cdr3_length: 15
v_call: TRBV2
d_call: TRBD1
cdr3_nt: TGTGCCAGCAGAAACTACAGGGGGAGCACAGATACGCAGTATTTT
cdr3_aa: CASRNYRGSTDTQYF

j_call: TRBJ1-5
clone_size: .
cdr3_length: 14
v_call: TRBV15
d_call: .
cdr3_nt: TGTGCCACCAGCAGGGGTAGCGCGGGCCAGCCCCAGCATTTT
cdr3_aa: CATSRGSAGQPQHF

j_call: TRBJ2-2
clone_size: .
cdr3_length: 18
v_call: TRBV23-1
d_call: TRBD2
cdr3_nt: TGCGCCAGGAAAACGGGACTAGCGGGGGGATTGAACACCGGGGAGCTGTTTTTT
cdr3_aa: CARKTGLAGGLNTGELFF

j_call: TRBJ2-7
clone_size: .
cdr3_length: 16
v_call: TRBV7-2
d_call: TRBD1
cdr3_nt: TGTGCCAGCAGCTTAGAGGGGACAGTCCCTTCCTACGAGCAGTACTTC
cdr3_aa: CASSLEGTVPSYEQYF

j_call: TRBJ1-2
clone_size: .
cdr3_length: 13
v_call: TRBV19
d_call: TRBD1
cdr3_nt: TGTGCCAGTAGTTTACAGGGGAACTATGGCTACACCTTC
cdr3_aa: CASSLQGNYGYTF

j_call: TRBJ2-3
clone_size: .
cdr3_length: 13
v_call: TRBV27
d_call: .
cdr3_nt: TGTGCCAGCAGTTTAATAGCGCCAGATACGCAGTATTTT
cdr3_aa: CASSLIAPDTQYF

j_call: TRBJ1-2
clone_size: .
cdr3_length: 11
v_call: TRBV19
d_call: .
cdr3_nt: TGTGCCAGTAGTATTGGAGTCGGCTACACCTTC
cdr3_aa: CASSIGVGYTF

j_call: TRBJ2-7
clone_size: once
cdr3_length: 12
v_call: TRBV11-2
d_call: .
cdr3_nt: TGTGCCAGTGGGGGGTTTGGCAACGAGCAGTACTTC
cdr3_aa: CASGGFGNEQYF

j_call: TRBJ2-7
clone_size: .
cdr3_length: 14
v_call: TRBV7-3
d_call: .
cdr3_nt: TGTGCCAGCAGCTTAGGAGGAGGGAGCTACGAGCAGTACTTC
cdr3_aa: CASSLGGGSYEQYF

j_call: TRBJ2-5
clone_size: few
cdr3_length: 14
v_call: TRBV7-2
d_call: .
cdr3_nt: TGTGCCAGCAGCTTCCCCGAGGGATGGGAGACCCAGTACTTC
cdr3_aa: CASSFPEGWETQYF

j_call: TRBJ2-7
clone_size: .
cdr3_length: 12
v_call: TRBV6-1
d_call: TRBD2
cdr3_nt: TGTGCCAGCATTAGCGGGGGCTACGAGCAGTACTTC
cdr3_aa: CASISGGYEQYF

j_call: TRBJ2-3
clone_size: few
cdr3_length: 14
v_call: TRBV27
d_call: TRBD1
cdr3_nt: TGTGCCAGCAGCTGGACAGGGGGAGCAGATACGCAGTATTTT
cdr3_aa: CASSWTGGADTQYF

j_call: TRBJ1-1
clone_size: .
cdr3_length: 16
v_call: TRBV7-9
d_call: .
cdr3_nt: TGTTCCAGCAGCCCTGGTGCGTTCACCATGAACACTGAAGCTTTCTTT
cdr3_aa: CSSSPGAFTMNTEAFF

j_call: TRBJ1-1
clone_size: .
cdr3_length: 13
v_call: TRBV7-9
d_call: TRBD1
cdr3_nt: TGTGCCAGCAGCCCAGGGGGTATCCCTGAAGCTTTCTTT
cdr3_aa: CASSPGGIPEAFF

j_call: TRBJ2-7
clone_size: .
cdr3_length: 13
v_call: TRBV29-1
d_call: TRBD2
cdr3_nt: TGCAGCGTTGCGGGACTAGCGGGAGTCGAGCAGTACTTC
cdr3_aa: CSVAGLAGVEQYF

j_call: TRBJ2-7
clone_size: few
cdr3_length: 13
v_call: TRBV11-2
d_call: .
cdr3_nt: TGTGCCAGCAGCGTACGGGTGTCCTACGAGCAGTACTTC
cdr3_aa: CASSVRVSYEQYF

j_call: TRBJ1-2
clone_size: once
cdr3_length: 15
v_call: TRBV19
d_call: .
cdr3_nt: TGTGCCAGTAGTATGCGGGACGGACTCAACTATGGCTACACCTTC
cdr3_aa: CASSMRDGLNYGYTF

j_call: TRBJ2-7
clone_size: .
cdr3_length: 15
v_call: TRBV29-1
d_call: TRBD2
cdr3_nt: TGCAGCGTTGAAGTGATGACTAGCGGTACCTACGAGCAGTACTTC
cdr3_aa: CSVEVMTSGTYEQYF